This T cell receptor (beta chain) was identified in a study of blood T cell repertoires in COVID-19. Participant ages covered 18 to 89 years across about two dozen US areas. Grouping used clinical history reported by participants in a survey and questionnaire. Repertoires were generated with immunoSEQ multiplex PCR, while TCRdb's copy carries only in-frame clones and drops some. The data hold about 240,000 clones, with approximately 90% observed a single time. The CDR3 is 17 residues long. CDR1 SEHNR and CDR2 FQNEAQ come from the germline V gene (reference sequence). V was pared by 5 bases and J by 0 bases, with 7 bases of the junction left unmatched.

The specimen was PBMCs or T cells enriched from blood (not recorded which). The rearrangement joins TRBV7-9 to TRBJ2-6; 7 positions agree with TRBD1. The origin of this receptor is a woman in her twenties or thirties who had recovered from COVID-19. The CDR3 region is CASSRTGPSSGANVLTF. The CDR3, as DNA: TGTGCCAGCAGCAGGACAGGTCCTAGCTCTGGGGCCAACGTCCTGACTTTC.